This T cell receptor beta chain was found in a study of T cells after yellow fever vaccination. At the level of the study: Preparing low-cell-number fractions relied on SMART-Seq v4 Ultra Low Input.

Points on this clonotype: What it binds is not known.

V was cut by 7 bases and J by 8 bases, with 17 bases left in between. This CDR3 contains 12 residues. Germline CDR1 and CDR2: DFQATT and SNEGSKA (reference sequence). They built TCR cDNA with 5'RACE template switching, a step that put in a universal primer site and UMIs. Using its own MiXCR run on the 5' RACE reads, TCRdb lists one record per CDR3 protein. The sample yields 250,000 to 400,000 distinct CDR3 sequences, 4% to 5.5% seen once. Notes on the study in general: Boosting was followed by the reappearance of most primary-vaccination clones (around 96% CD4, about 89% CD8). Clonotypes found in both CD4 and CD8 compartments made up a small share.

Sequencing used PBMCs, obtained 15 days after the yellow fever booster vaccination. This chain connects TRBV20-1 to TRBJ1-2; perhaps TRBD1 as D (5 bases). The clonotype comes from a young man who received the YFV17D yellow fever vaccine. The CDR3 bases are TGCAGTGTCCCTACCGGGGGAGGGGGCTACACCTTC. It codes for CSVPTGGGGYTF.